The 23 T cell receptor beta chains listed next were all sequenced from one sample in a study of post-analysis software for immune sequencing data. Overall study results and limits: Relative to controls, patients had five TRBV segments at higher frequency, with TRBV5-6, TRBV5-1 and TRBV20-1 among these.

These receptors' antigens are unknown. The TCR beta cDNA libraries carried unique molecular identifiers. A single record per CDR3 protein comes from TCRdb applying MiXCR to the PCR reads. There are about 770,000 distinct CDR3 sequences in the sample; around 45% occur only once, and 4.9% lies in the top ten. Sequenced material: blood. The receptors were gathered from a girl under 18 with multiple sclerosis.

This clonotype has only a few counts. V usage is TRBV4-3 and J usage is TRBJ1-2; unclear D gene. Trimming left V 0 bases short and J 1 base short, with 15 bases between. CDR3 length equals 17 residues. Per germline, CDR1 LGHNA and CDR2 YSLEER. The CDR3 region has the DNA TGCGCCAGCAGCCAAGAGAGACGAATAGAGCTTAACTATGGCTACACCTTC. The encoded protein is CASSQERRIELNYGYTF.

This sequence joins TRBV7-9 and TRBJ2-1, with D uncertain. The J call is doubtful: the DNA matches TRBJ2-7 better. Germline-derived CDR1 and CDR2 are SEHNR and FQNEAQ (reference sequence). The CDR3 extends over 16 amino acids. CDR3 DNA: TGTGCCAGCGTCGGGTTGGGCGGAACCTCCTACAATGAGCAGTACTTC. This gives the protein CASVGLGGTSYNEQYF.

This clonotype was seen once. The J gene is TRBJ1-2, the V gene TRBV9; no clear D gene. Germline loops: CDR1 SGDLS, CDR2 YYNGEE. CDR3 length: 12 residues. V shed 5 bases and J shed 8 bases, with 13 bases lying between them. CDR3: CASRGDGKGYTF. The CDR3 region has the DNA TGTGCCAGCAGAGGAGACGGGAAGGGCTACACCTTC.

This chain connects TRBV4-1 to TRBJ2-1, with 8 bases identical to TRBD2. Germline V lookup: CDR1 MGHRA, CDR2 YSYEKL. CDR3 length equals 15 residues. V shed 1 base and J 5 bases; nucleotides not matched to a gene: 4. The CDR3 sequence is CASSQVLAEDNEQFF. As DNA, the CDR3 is TGCGCCAGCAGCCAAGTACTAGCGGAGGACAATGAGCAGTTCTTC.

CDR3 protein: CASSPTGTGRGDEQFF. CDR3 in DNA: TGTGCCAGCTCACCAACCGGGACAGGGAGAGGTGATGAGCAGTTCTTC. The gene calls are TRBV18 and TRBJ2-1, with 9 positions matching TRBD1. This CDR3 is built from 16 residues. Germline V gene sequence: CDR1 KGHSH, CDR2 LQKENI. J gave up 8 bases and V 2 bases, and 10 bases lay outside the gene matches.

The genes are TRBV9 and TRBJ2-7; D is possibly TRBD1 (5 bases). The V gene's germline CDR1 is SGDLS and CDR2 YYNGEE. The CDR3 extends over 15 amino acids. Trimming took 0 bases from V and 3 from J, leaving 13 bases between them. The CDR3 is CASSVDGTGGYEQYF. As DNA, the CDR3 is TGTGCCAGCAGCGTAGATGGTACAGGCGGCTACGAGCAGTACTTC.

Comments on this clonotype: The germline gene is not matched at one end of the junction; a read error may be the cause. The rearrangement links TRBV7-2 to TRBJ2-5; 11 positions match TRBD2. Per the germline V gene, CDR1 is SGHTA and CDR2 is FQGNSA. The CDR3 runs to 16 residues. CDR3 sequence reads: CAGSAGTSGYQETQYF. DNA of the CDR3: TGTGCCGGCAGCGCTGGGACTAGCGGATACCAAGAGACCCAGTACTTC. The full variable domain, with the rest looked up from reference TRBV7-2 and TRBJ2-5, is GAGVSQSPSNKVTEKGKDVELRCDPISGHTALYWYRQSLGQGLEFLIYFQGNSAPDKSGLPSDRFSAERTGGSVSTLTIQRTQQEDSAVYLCAGSAGTSGYQETQYFGPGTRLLVL.

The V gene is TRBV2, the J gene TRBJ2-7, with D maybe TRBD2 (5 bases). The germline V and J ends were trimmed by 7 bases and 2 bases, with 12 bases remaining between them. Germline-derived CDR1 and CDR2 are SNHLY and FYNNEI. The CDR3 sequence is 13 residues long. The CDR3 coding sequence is TGTGCCAGCAAGGGTAGCGCCACCTACGAGCAGTACTTC. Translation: CASKGSATYEQYF.

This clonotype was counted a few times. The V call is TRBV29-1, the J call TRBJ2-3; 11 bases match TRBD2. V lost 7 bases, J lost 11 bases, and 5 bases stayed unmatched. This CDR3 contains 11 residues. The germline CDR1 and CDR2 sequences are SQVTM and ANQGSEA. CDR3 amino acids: CSGSTSGKQYF. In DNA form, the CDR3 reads TGCAGCGGCTCGACTAGCGGGAAGCAGTATTTT.

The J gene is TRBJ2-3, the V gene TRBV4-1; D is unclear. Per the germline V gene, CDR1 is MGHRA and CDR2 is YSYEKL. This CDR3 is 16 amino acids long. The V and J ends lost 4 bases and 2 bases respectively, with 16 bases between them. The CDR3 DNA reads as TGCGCCAGCAGCCGACTCTTTACCGGCGACACAGATACGCAGTATTTT. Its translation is CASSRLFTGDTDTQYF.

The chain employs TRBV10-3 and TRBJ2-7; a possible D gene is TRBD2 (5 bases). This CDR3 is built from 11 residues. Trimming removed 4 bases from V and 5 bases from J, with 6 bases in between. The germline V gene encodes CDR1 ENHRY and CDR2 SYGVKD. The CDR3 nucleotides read TGTGCCATCAGTGTCGGGAACGAGCAGTACTTC. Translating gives CAISVGNEQYF.

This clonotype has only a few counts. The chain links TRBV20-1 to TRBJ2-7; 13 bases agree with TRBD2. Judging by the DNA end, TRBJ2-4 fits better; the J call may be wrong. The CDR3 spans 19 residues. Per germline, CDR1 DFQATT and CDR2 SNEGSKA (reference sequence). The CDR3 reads CSAQGGTSGILLEGNIQYF. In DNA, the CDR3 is TGCAGTGCGCAAGGAGGGACTAGCGGGATCCTCCTAGAAGGGAACATTCAGTACTTC.

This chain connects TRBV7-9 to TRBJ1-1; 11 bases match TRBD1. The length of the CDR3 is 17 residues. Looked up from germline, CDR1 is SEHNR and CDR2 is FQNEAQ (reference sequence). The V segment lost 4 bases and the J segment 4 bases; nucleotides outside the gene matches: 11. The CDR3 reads CASSSRRTGGEGTEAFF. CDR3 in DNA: TGTGCCAGCAGCTCACGCCGGACAGGGGGCGAGGGCACTGAAGCTTTCTTT.

CDR3 amino acids: CASSPLAGGPDEQYF. DNA for the CDR3: TGTGCCAGCAGTCCCCTAGCGGGAGGGCCAGACGAGCAGTACTTC. The chain employs TRBV6-1 and TRBJ2-5; 12 positions agree with TRBD2. The J call is uncertain, as TRBJ2-7 better fits the DNA end. The CDR3 totals 15 residues. Per germline, CDR1 MNHNS and CDR2 SASEGT.

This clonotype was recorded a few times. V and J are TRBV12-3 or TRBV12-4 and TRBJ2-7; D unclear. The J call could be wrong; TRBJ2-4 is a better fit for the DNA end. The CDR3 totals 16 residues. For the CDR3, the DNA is TGTGCCAGCGCTGATGCTAGTACAGTCACCAAAAACATTCAGTACTTC. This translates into CASADASTVTKNIQYF.

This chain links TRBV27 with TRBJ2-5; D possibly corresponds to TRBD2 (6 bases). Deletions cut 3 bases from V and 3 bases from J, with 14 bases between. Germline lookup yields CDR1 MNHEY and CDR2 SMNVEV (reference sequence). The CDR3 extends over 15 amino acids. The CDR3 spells CASSLTGEVKETQYF. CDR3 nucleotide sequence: TGTGCCAGCAGTTTGACGGGGGAGGTAAAAGAGACCCAGTACTTC.

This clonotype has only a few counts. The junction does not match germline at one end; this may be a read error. CDR3 sequence: CATSPFEGLGSTNKQFF. CDR3 coding DNA: TGTGCCACCAGTCCTTTCGAAGGACTAGGCTCAACCAATAAGCAGTTCTTC. The V gene is TRBV24-1, the J gene TRBJ2-1, with TRBD2 matching over 7 bases. Germline-derived CDR1 and CDR2 are KGHDR and SFDVKD. The CDR3 totals 17 residues.

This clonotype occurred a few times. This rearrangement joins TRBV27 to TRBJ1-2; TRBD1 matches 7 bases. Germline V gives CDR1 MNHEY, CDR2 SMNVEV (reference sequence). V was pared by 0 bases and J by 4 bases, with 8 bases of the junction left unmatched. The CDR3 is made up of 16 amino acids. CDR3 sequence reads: CASSLSTGQPFYGYTF. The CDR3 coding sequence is TGTGCCAGCAGTTTATCGACGGGACAGCCCTTCTATGGCTACACCTTC.

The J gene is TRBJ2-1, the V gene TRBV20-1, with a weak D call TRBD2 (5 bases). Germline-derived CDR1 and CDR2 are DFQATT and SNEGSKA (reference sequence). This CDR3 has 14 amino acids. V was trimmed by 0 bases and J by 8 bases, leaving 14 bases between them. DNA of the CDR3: TGCAGTGCTAGAGATAGCTGGAGGTTGGATGAGCAGTTCTTC. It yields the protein CSARDSWRLDEQFF.

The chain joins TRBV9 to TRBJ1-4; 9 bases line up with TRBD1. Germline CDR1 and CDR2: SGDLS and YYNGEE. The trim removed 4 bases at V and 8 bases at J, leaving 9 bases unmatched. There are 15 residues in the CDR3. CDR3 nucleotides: TGTGCCAGCAGCCCGACGACAGGGGGGAGAGAAAAACTGTTTTTT. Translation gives CASSPTTGGREKLFF.

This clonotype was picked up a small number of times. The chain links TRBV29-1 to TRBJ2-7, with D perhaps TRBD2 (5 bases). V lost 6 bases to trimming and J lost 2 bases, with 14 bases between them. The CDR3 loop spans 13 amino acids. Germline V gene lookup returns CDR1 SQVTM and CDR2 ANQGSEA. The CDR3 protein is CSVSSASPYEQYF. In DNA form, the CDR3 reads TGCAGCGTCAGCAGTGCTAGCCCCTACGAGCAGTACTTC.

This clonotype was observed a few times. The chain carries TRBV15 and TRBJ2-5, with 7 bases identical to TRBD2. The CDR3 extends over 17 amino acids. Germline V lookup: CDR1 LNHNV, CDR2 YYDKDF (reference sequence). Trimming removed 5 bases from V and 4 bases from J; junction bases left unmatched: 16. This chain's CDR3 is CATSHLGGAMRGETQYF. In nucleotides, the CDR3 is TGTGCCACCAGCCACTTGGGAGGGGCTATGAGGGGAGAGACCCAGTACTTC.

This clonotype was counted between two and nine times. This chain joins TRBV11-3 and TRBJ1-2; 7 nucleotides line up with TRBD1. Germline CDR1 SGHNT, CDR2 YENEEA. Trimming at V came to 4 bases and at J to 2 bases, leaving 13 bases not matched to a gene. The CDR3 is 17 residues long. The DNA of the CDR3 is TGTGCCAGCAGCTCCACCCGGCTAAGGGGGCAGAACTATGGCTACACCTTC. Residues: CASSSTRLRGQNYGYTF.